This T cell receptor (beta chain) came from a study of blood T cell repertoires in COVID-19. Background on the study: PBMCs, B-cell-depleted T cells, or T cells were the source of the cDNA or gDNA that made up the material.

In the study's own analysis: Reference gene primer amplification yielded estimated nucleated cell counts. Clones were read by immunoSEQ multiplex PCR, and TCRdb kept only the in-frame ones, dropping some. That table furnishes V, J and clone size, whereas the DNA furnished D and trimming. This table holds 45,000 or so clones, 82% found once. The V segment lost 4 bases and the J segment 8 bases; nucleotides outside the gene matches: 7. The CDR3 runs to 14 residues. The germline V gene encodes CDR1 SGDLS and CDR2 YYNGEE. This clone was seen once. The V gene is TRBV9, the J gene TRBJ1-2; 11 nucleotides align to TRBD1. The receptor's source is a woman between 70 and 85 years old with acute or convalescent COVID-19. The sequenced sample was peripheral blood. The CDR3 DNA is TGTGCCAGCAGCCAAGGACAGGGGGCGTCCGGCTACACCTTC. Translating gives CASSQGQGASGYTF.